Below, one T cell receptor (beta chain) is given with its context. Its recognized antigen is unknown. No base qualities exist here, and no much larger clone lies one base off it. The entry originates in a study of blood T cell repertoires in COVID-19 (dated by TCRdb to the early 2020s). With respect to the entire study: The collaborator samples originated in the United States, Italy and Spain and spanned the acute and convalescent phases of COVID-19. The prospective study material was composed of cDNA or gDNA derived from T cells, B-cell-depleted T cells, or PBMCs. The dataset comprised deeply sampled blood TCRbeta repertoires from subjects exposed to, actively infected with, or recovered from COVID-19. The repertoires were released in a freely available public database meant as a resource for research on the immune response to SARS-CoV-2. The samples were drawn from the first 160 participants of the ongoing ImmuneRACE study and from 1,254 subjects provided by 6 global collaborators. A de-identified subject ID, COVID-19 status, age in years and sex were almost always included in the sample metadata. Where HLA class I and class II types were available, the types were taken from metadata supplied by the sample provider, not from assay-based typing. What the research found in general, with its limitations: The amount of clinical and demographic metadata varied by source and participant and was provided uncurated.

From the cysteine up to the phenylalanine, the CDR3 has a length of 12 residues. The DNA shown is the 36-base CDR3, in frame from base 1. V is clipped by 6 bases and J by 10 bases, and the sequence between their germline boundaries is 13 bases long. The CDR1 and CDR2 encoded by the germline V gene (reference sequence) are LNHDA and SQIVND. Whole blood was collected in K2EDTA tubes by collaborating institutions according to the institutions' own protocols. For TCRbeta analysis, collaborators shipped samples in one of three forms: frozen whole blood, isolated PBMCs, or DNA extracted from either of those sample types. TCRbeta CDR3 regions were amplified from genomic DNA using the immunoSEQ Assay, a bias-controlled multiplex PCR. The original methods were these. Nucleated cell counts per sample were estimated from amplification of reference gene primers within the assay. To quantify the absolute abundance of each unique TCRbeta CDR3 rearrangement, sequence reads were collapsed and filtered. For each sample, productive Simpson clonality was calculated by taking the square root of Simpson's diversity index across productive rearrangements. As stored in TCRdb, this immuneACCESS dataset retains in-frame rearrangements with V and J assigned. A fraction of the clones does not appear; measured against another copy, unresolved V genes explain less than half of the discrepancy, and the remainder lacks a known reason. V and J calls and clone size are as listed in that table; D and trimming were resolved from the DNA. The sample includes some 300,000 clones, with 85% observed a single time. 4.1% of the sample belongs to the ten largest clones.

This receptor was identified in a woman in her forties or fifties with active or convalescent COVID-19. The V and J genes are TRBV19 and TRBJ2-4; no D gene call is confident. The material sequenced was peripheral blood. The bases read TGTGCCAGTAGCGCCGAAGCAGCGATTCAGTACTTC. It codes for CASSAEAAIQYF. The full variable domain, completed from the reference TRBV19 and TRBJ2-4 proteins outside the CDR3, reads DGGITQSPKYLFRKEGQNVTLSCEQNLNHDAMYWYRQDPGQGLRLIYYSQIVNDFQKGDIAEGYSVSREKKESFPLTVTSAQKNPTAFYLCASSAEAAIQYFGAGTRLSVL.